The 20 T cell receptor beta chains below were found in one sample sequenced in a study of spatial heterogeneity in lung cancer. Regarding time point: sample taken at primary tumor resection. Unsorted whole RNA of tumor, nontumor lung or frozen PBMC was sequenced. Using its own MiXCR run on the 5' RACE reads, TCRdb lists one record per CDR3 protein. The data contain about 38,000 distinct CDR3 sequences, around 5.8% of them singletons. The input for sequencing was PBMCs, taken at surgery. The origin of the receptors is a male donor with early-stage non-small cell lung cancer.

This clonotype has ten or more counts. V is TRBV3-1 and J is TRBJ1-2, with 7 nucleotides matching TRBD1. The germline CDR1 and CDR2 sequences are LGHDT and YNNKEL (reference sequence). The ends lost 3 bases at V and 11 bases at J; junction bases unmatched: 9. The CDR3 is made up of 13 amino acids. This CDR3 is CASSQGTDVSYTF. CDR3 DNA sequence: TGTGCCAGCAGCCAGGGGACAGACGTTAGTTACACCTTC.

The chain joins TRBV10-3 to TRBJ1-1; TRBD1 is a possible D gene (6 bases). Trimming removed 6 bases from V and 0 bases from J, with 14 bases in between. The CDR3 is 15 residues long. CDR1 and CDR2 from the germline V gene are ENHRY and SYGVKD. CDR3 in DNA: TGTGCCATCAGCCCAGGGGACGCTTTGAACACTGAAGCTTTCTTT. This codes for CAISPGDALNTEAFF.

This clonotype showed up many times. V and J are TRBV28 and TRBJ1-2; 8 bases are a match to TRBD1. Looked up from germline, CDR1 is MDHEN and CDR2 is SYDVKM. The CDR3 length is 18 residues. The V gene end was trimmed by 6 bases and the J gene end by 4 bases; junction bases not matched to a gene: 19. The CDR3 loop is CASSLMGTGRTRTYGYTF. CDR3 bases: TGTGCCAGCAGCCTAATGGGGACAGGCCGGACCCGGACCTATGGCTACACCTTC.

This clonotype was found many times. This chain connects TRBV2 to TRBJ2-4; weak D call: TRBD2 (8 bases). The CDR3 consists of 20 residues. V lost 6 bases to trimming and J lost 0 bases, with 27 bases between them. Germline values: CDR1 SNHLY, CDR2 FYNNEI. The CDR3 sequence: CASSTPGGAGALLAKNIQYF. The CDR3 nucleotides are TGTGCCAGCAGCACCCCAGGGGGAGCGGGGGCTCTTCTAGCCAAAAACATTCAGTACTTC.

This clonotype was counted only a few times. The chain links TRBV3-1 to TRBJ2-7; no definite D call. Trimming removed 1 base at V and 3 bases at J, with 7 bases between. Germline lookup yields CDR1 LGHDT and CDR2 YNNKEL (reference sequence). The CDR3 covers 13 residues. CDR3 sequence reads: CASSQAVGYEQYF. The CDR3 region has the DNA TGTGCCAGCAGCCAAGCGGTGGGCTACGAGCAGTACTTC.

This sequence joins TRBV12-3 or TRBV12-4 and TRBJ2-1; TRBD2 aligns across 9 bases. The ends lost 1 base at V and 9 bases at J; junction bases unmatched: 7. The CDR3 has 15 amino acids. CDR3 residues: CASSLGLAGTSEQFF. The CDR3, as DNA: TGTGCCAGCAGTTTAGGGCTAGCGGGGACTTCTGAGCAGTTCTTC.

This clonotype was observed many times. One junction end does not reproduce the germline sequence, and a read error may be involved. This chain uses TRBV6-1 with TRBJ1-3; no clear D gene. Per the germline V gene, CDR1 is MNHNS and CDR2 is SASEGT. CDR3 length: 14 amino acids. CDR3 residues: CASSEGAHGNTIYF. The CDR3 DNA follows: TGTGCCAGCAGCGAAGGAGCCCATGGAAACACCATATATTTT.

Comment on this clonotype: This may come from a read error, since a much larger clone is one base off. This chain links TRBV6-6 with TRBJ1-2; D is undetermined. Germline-derived CDR1 and CDR2 are MNHNY and SVGAGI (reference sequence). The length of the CDR3 is 15 residues. The CDR3 sequence is CASSSAGTNNYGYIF. The CDR3 bases are TGTGCCAGCAGTTCCGCGGGCACAAATAACTATGGCTACATCTTC.

This clonotype has at least ten counts. The chain employs TRBV11-3 and TRBJ2-3; D gene unclear. The CDR3 has 14 amino acids. CDR1 SGHNT and CDR2 YENEEA come from the germline V gene. V lost 0 bases and J lost 0, with 4 bases in between. CDR3: CASSLEASTDTQYF. CDR3 in DNA: TGTGCCAGCAGCTTAGAGGCGAGCACAGATACGCAGTATTTT.

This clonotype was observed at least ten times. V usage is TRBV19 and J usage is TRBJ1-6; D gene uncertain. V shed 9 bases and J shed 0 bases, with 15 bases lying between them. Germline CDR1 and CDR2: LNHDA and SQIVND (reference sequence). CDR3 length: 16 residues. Written as DNA, the CDR3 is TGTGCCAGCCAGGTGGCAGTCAACTCCTATAATTCACCCCTCCACTTT. This translates into CASQVAVNSYNSPLHF.

The V call is TRBV6-1, the J call TRBJ1-1, with D unresolved. Germline V gene lookup returns CDR1 MNHNS and CDR2 SASEGT. This CDR3 has 12 residues. Deletions cut 2 bases from V and 7 bases from J, with 8 bases between. The CDR3, as DNA: TGTGCCAGCAGTGAAAGTCGTTTTGAAGCTTTCTTT. As protein: CASSESRFEAFF.

This clonotype was counted at least ten times. The chain is built from TRBV28 and TRBJ1-5, with D tentatively TRBD1 (5 bases). Germline loops: CDR1 MDHEN, CDR2 SYDVKM. The CDR3 consists of 14 residues. V gave up 5 bases and J gave up 6 bases, with 14 bases separating them. The CDR3 nucleotides are TGTGCCAGCAGTCTAGGGGCCGGGACTCAGCCCCAGCATTTT. Encoded protein: CASSLGAGTQPQHF. Full variable domain (rest looked up from reference TRBV28 and TRBJ1-5): DVKVTQSSRYLVKRTGEKVFLECVQDMDHENMFWYRQDPGLGLRLIYFSYDVKMKEKGDIPEGYSVSREKKERFSLILESASTNQTSMYLCASSLGAGTQPQHFGDGTRLSIL.

This clonotype was observed many times. V gene TRBV27 combines with J gene TRBJ1-3; 7 nucleotides align to TRBD1. CDR1 is MNHEY and CDR2 is SMNVEV in the germline V gene (reference sequence). The CDR3 spans 15 residues. V lost 3 bases to trimming and J lost 1 base; unmatched junction nucleotides: 3. As DNA, the CDR3 is TGTGCCAGCAGTTTCACAGGGGCTTCTGGAAACACCATATATTTT. Its translation is CASSFTGASGNTIYF.

In this sample, this clonotype turned up many times. This chain links TRBV5-6 with TRBJ2-6; D may be TRBD2 (6 bases). V shed 4 bases and J shed 0 bases, with 26 bases lying between them. Germline lookup yields CDR1 SGHDT and CDR2 YYEEEE. The CDR3 consists of 21 residues. This chain's CDR3 is CASSLTIGGSRGFSGANVLTF. CDR3 coding DNA: TGTGCCAGCAGCCTCACCATTGGGGGGTCCCGGGGGTTCTCTGGGGCCAACGTCCTGACTTTC.

The gene calls are TRBV5-1 and TRBJ2-7; no clear D. Trimming took off 0 bases at V and 0 bases at J, with 7 bases between the two ends. Per germline, CDR1 SGHRS and CDR2 YFSETQ. The length of the CDR3 is 14 residues. CDR3 sequence (DNA): TGCGCCAGCAGCTTGGGTAGGAGCTCCTACGAGCAGTACTTC. Translated: CASSLGRSSYEQYF.

This clonotype is labeled as medium-sized. V and J are TRBV4-1 and TRBJ1-2; D is unclear. Germline V gene data show CDR1 as MGHRA and CDR2 as YSYEKL. Trimming removed 2 bases from V and 0 bases from J, with 16 bases in between. The CDR3 contains 17 residues. CDR3 DNA sequence: TGCGCCAGCAGCCAATCCCGTCTGCGGGTAGCTAACTATGGCTACACCTTC. Protein: CASSQSRLRVANYGYTF.

This clonotype was detected ten times or more. The V call is TRBV25-1, the J call TRBJ2-3; D gene uncertain. V lost 4 bases and J 2 bases, leaving 4 bases between the germline ends. The CDR3 extends over 12 amino acids. The germline V gene encodes CDR1 MGHDK and CDR2 SYGVNS. This chain's CDR3 is CASSGSTDTQYF. CDR3 in DNA: TGTGCCAGCAGTGGATCCACAGATACGCAGTATTTT.

This clonotype was recorded many times. This chain uses TRBV12-3 or TRBV12-4 with TRBJ1-5; possibly TRBD1 for D (6 bases). Trimming removed 3 bases at V and 5 bases at J, with 11 bases between. The CDR3 is 14 residues long. The CDR3 DNA sequence: TGTGCCAGCAGTTTCTGGGGGGCGGATCAGCCCCAGCATTTT. Residues: CASSFWGADQPQHF.

This chain uses TRBV12-3 or TRBV12-4 with TRBJ2-1; perhaps TRBD2 as D (7 bases). This CDR3 is 16 amino acids long. V was trimmed by 6 bases and J by 3 bases, leaving 18 bases between them. DNA of the CDR3: TGTGCCAGCAGGGCCCCCGGGGGGCGCGTCTACAATGAGCAGTTCTTC. Encoded protein: CASRAPGGRVYNEQFF.

Regarding this clonotype: This clone may be a read error of a much larger clone one base away. The V and J genes are TRBV27 and TRBJ2-5, with TRBD1 identical over 7 bases. This CDR3 spans 14 amino acids. Looked up from germline, CDR1 is MNHEY and CDR2 is SMNVEV (reference sequence). This CDR3 reads CASSQEGAQETHYF. The CDR3 bases are TGTGCCAGCAGCCAAGAGGGGGCCCAAGAGACCCATTACTTC.